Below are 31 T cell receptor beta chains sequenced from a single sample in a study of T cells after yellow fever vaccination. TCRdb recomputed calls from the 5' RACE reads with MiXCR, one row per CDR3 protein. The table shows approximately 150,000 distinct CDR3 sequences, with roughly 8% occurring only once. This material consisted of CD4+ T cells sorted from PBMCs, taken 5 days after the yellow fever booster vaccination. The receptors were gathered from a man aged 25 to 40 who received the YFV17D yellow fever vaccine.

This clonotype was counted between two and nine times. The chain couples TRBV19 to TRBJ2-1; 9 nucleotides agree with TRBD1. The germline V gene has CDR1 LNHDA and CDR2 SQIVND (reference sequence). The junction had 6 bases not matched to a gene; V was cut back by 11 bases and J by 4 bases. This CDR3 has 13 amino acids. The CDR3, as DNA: TGTGCCTGCCGGGGACAGGGATACAATGAGCAGTTCTTC. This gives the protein CACRGQGYNEQFF. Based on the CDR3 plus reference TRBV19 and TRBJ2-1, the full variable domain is DGGITQSPKYLFRKEGQNVTLSCEQNLNHDAMYWYRQDPGQGLRLIYYSQIVNDFQKGDIAEGYSVSREKKESFPLTVTSAQKNPTAFYLCACRGQGYNEQFFGPGTRLTVL.

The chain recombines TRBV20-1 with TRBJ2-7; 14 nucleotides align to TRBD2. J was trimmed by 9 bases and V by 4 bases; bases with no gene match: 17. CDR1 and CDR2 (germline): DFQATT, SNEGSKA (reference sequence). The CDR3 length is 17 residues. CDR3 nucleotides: TGCAGTGCTACGGGACTAGCGGGAGATCAGGCCTTGGCTAGGCAGTACTTC. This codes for CSATGLAGDQALARQYF.

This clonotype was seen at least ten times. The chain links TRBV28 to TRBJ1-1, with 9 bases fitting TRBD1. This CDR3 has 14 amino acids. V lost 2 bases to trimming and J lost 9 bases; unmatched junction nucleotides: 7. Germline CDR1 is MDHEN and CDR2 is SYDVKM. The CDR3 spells CASSLEQGARKAFF. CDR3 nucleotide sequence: TGTGCCAGCAGTTTAGAACAGGGGGCGCGTAAAGCTTTCTTT.

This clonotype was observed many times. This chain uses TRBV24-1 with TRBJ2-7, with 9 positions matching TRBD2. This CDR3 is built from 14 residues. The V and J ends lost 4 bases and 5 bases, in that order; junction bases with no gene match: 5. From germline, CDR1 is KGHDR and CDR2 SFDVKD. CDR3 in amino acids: CATSEAGGGDEQYF. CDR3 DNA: TGTGCCACCAGTGAAGCGGGAGGAGGTGACGAGCAGTACTTC.

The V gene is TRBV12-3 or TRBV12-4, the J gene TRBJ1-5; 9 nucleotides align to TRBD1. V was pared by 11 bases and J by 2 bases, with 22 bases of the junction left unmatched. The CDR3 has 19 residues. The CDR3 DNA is TGTGCCTTCTGTCCATGGGGACAGGGAAGATTAGGTGGCAATCAGCCCCAGCATTTT. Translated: CAFCPWGQGRLGGNQPQHF.

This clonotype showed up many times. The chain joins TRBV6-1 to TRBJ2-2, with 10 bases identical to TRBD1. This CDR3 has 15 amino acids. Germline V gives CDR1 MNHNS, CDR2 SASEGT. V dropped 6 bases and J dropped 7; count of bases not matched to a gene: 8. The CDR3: CASRMTGGAVGELFF. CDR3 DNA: TGTGCCAGCAGGATGACAGGGGGCGCCGTCGGGGAGCTGTTTTTT.

The chain's CDR3 is CATSEVRGGNTGELFF. DNA of the CDR3: TGTGCCACCAGTGAAGTGAGGGGGGGGAACACCGGGGAGCTGTTTTTT. The chain joins TRBV24-1 to TRBJ2-2; a weak D match, TRBD2 (7 bases). This CDR3 is 16 amino acids long. Between the trimmed V and J ends, which lost 4 bases and 1 base, there was a span of 12 bases. The germline V gene encodes CDR1 KGHDR and CDR2 SFDVKD.

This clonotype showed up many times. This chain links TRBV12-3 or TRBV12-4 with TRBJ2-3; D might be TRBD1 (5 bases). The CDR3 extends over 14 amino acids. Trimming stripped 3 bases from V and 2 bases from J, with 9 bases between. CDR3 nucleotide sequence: TGTGCCAGCAGTTTGGGGCTCACCACAGATACGCAGTATTTT. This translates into CASSLGLTTDTQYF.

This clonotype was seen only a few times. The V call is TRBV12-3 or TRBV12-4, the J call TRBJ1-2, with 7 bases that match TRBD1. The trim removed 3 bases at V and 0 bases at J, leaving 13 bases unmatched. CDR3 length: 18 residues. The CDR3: CASSFMVPGTDSNYGYTF. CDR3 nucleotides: TGTGCCAGCAGTTTTATGGTTCCAGGGACAGACTCTAACTATGGCTACACCTTC.

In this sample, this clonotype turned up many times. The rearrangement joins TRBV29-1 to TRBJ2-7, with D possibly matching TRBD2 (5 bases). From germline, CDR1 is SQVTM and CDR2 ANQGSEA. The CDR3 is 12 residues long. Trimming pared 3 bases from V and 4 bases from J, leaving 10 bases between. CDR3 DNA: TGCAGCGTTGACGAGGGAGCTTACGAGCAGTACTTC. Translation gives CSVDEGAYEQYF.

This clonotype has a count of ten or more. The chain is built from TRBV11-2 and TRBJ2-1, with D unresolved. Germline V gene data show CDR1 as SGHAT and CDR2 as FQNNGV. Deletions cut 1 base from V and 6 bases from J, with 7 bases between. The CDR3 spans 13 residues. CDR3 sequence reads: CASSLGTINEQFF. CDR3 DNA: TGTGCCAGCAGCTTAGGGACGATCAATGAGCAGTTCTTC.

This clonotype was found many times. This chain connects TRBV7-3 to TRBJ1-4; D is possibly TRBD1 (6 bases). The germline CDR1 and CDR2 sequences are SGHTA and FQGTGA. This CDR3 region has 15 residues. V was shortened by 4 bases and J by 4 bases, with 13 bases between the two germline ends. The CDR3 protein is CASSSTGQSNEKLFF. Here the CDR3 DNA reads TGTGCCAGCAGCTCTACAGGACAGAGTAATGAAAAACTGTTTTTT.

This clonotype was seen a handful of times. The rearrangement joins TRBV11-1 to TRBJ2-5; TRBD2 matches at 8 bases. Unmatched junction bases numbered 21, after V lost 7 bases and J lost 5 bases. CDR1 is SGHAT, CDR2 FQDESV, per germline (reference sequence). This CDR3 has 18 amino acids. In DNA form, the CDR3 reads TGTGCCAGCACCCCCCCCTCAAGGACTAGCACTAGAGGGGAGACCCAGTACTTC. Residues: CASTPPSRTSTRGETQYF.

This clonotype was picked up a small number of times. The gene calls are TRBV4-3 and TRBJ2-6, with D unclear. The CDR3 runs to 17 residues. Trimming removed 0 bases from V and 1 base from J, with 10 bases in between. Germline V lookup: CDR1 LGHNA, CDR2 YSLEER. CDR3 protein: CASSQDHPGSGANVLTF. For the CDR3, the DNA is TGCGCCAGCAGCCAAGATCACCCCGGATCTGGGGCCAACGTCCTGACTTTC.

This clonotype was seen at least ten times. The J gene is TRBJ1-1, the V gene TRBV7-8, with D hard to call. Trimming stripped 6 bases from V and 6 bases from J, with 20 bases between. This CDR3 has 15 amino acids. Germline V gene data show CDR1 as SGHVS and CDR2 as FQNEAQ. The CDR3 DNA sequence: TGTGCCAGCAGGCAAGCCGGGTTGGGTCTCGCTGAAGCTTTCTTT. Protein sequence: CASRQAGLGLAEAFF.

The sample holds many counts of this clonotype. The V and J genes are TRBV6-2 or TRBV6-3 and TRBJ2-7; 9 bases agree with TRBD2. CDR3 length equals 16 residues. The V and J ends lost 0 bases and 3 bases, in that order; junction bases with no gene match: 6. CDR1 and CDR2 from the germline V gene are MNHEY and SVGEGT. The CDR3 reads CASSYSRKAGGYEQYF. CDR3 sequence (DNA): TGTGCCAGCAGTTACTCGAGAAAAGCGGGAGGCTACGAGCAGTACTTC.

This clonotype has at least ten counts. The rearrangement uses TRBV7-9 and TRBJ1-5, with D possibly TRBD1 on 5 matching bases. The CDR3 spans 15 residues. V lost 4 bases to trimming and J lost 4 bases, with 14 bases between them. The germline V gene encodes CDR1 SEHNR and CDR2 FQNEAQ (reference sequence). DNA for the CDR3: TGTGCCAGCAGCTCCCCCGGTGACAGAAATCAGCCCCAGCATTTT. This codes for CASSSPGDRNQPQHF.

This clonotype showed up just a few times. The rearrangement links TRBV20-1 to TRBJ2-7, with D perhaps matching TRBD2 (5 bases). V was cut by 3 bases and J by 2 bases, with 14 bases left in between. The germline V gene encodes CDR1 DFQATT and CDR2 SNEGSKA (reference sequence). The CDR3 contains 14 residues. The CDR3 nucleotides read TGCAGTGCTAGGGCTAGCCTTCATCCCTACGAGCAGTACTTC. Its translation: CSARASLHPYEQYF.

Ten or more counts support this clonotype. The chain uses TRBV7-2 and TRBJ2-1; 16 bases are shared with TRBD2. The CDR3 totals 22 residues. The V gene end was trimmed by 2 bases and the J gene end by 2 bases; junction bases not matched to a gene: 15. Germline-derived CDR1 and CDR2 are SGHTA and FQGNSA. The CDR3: CASSLHLRGTSGRALTYNEQFF. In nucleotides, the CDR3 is TGTGCCAGCAGCTTACACCTGAGGGGGACTAGCGGGAGGGCCTTGACCTACAATGAGCAGTTCTTC. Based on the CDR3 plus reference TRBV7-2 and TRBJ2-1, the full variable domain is GAGVSQSPSNKVTEKGKDVELRCDPISGHTALYWYRQSLGQGLEFLIYFQGNSAPDKSGLPSDRFSAERTGGSVSTLTIQRTQQEDSAVYLCASSLHLRGTSGRALTYNEQFFGPGTRLTVL.

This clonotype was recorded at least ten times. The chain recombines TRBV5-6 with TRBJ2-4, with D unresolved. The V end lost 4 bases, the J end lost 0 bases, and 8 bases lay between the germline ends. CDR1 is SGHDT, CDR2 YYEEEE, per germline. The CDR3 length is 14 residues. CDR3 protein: CASSPPLAKNIQYF. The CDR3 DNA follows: TGTGCCAGCAGCCCGCCGCTAGCCAAAAACATTCAGTACTTC.

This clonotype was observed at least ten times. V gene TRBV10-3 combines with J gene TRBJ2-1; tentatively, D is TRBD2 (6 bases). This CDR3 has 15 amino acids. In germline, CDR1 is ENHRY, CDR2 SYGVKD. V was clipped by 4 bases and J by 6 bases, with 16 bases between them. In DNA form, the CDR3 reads TGTGCCATCAGTGCGGGGACTTCGGAGGGCAATGAGCAGTTCTTC. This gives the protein CAISAGTSEGNEQFF.

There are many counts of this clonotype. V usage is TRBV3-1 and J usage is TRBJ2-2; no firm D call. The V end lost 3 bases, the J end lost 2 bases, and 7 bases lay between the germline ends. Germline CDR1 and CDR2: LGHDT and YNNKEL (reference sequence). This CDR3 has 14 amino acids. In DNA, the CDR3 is TGTGCCAGCAGCCACCTTACAAACACCGGGGAGCTGTTTTTT. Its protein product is CASSHLTNTGELFF.

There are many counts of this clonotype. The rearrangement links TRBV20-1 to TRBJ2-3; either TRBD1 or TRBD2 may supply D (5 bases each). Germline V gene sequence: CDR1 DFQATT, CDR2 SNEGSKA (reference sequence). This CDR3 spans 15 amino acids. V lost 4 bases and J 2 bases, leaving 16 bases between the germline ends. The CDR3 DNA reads TGCAGTGCTATGGGTGAGAGGGGTCCCACAGATACGCAGTATTTT. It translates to CSAMGERGPTDTQYF.

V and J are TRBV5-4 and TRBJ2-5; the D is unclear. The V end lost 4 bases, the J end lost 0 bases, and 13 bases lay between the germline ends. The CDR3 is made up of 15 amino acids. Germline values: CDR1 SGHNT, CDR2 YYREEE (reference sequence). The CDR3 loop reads CASSLEMTNQETQYF. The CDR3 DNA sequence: TGTGCCAGCAGCCTGGAAATGACAAACCAAGAGACCCAGTACTTC. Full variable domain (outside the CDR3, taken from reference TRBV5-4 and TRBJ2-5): ETGVTQSPTHLIKTRGQQVTLRCSSQSGHNTVSWYQQALGQGPQFIFQYYREEENGRGNFPPRFSGLQFPNYSSELNVNALELDDSALYLCASSLEMTNQETQYFGPGTRLLVL.

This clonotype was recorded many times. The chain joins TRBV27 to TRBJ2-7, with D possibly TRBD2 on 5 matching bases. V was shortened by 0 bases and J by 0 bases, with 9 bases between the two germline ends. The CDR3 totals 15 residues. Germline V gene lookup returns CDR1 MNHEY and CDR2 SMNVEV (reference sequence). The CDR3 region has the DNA TGTGCCAGCAGTTTATCTAGCGTATACTCCTACGAGCAGTACTTC. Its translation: CASSLSSVYSYEQYF.

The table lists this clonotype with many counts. The CDR3 sequence is CASSYPATGELFF. The CDR3 DNA follows: TGTGCCAGCAGTTACCCAGCCACCGGGGAGCTGTTTTTT. The V gene is TRBV6-6, the J gene TRBJ2-2; D uncertain. V gave up 2 bases and J gave up 4 bases, with 5 bases separating them. The length of the CDR3 is 13 residues. Germline values: CDR1 MNHNY, CDR2 SVGAGI (reference sequence).

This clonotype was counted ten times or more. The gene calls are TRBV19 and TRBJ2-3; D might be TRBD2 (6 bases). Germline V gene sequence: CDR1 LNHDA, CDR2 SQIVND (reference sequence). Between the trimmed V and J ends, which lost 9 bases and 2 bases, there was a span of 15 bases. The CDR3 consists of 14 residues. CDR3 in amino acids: CASSFGGNTDTQYF. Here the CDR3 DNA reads TGTGCCAGCTCATTTGGGGGGAACACAGATACGCAGTATTTT.

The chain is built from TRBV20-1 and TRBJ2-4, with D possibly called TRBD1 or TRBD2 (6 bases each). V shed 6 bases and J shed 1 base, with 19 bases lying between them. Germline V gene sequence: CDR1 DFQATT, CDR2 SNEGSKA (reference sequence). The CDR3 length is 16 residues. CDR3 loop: CSAWGSRGAAKNIQYF. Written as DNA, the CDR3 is TGCAGTGCGTGGGGATCAAGGGGGGCGGCCAAAAACATTCAGTACTTC.

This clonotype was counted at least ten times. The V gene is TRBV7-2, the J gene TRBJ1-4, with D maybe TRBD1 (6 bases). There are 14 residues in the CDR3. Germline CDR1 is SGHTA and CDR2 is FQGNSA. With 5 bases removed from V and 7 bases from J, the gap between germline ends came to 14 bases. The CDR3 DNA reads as TGTGCCAGCAGCCAAGGGGGGCAGGGTGAAAAACTGTTTTTT. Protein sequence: CASSQGGQGEKLFF.

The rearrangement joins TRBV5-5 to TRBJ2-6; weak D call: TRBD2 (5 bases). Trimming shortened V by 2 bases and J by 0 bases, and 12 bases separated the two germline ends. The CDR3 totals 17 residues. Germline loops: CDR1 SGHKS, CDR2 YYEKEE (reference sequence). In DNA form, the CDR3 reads TGTGCCAGCAGCTTTCGGGGTTCAGGCTCTGGGGCCAACGTCCTGACTTTC. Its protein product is CASSFRGSGSGANVLTF.

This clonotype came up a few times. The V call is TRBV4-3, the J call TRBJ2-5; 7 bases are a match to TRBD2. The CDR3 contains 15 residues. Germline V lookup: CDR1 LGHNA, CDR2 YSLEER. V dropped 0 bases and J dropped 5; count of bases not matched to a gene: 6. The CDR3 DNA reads TGCGCCAGCAGCCAAGATGTGGGGGGAGGGGAGACCCAGTACTTC. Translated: CASSQDVGGGETQYF.